Listed below are T cell receptor beta chains from one sample, sequenced in a study of blood T cell repertoires in COVID-19. This table comes from immunoSEQ multiplex PCR, and its TCRdb copy is limited to in-frame clones, with some not included. Of some 220,000 clones in the sample, 80% to 90% were seen once. Sequenced material: peripheral blood. These TCRs come from a middle-aged man with acute or convalescent COVID-19. Each CDR3 is given with its conserved first and last residue. Each record gives: CDR3 DNA, CDR3 protein, clone size, V gene, J gene, D gene. D genes are given only for firm matches. Not all rows give a size; the values are once, few, many and, for expanded clones, a class.

CDR3nt: TGTGCCAGCAGCGTAGGACTCTATAGCAATCAGCCCCAGCATTTT; CDR3aa: CASSVGLYSNQPQHF; abundance: .; v_gene: TRBV9; j_gene: TRBJ1-5; d_gene: .
CDR3nt: TGTGCCAGCAGCTTAGGGGGACTCACATTTTCAGATACGCAGTATTTT; CDR3aa: CASSLGGLTFSDTQYF; abundance: many; v_gene: TRBV11-2; j_gene: TRBJ2-3; d_gene: .
CDR3nt: TGTGCCAGCTCACGACAAGGACAGGGGATCTCCTACGAGCAGTACTTC; CDR3aa: CASSRQGQGISYEQYF; abundance: .; v_gene: TRBV18; j_gene: TRBJ2-7; d_gene: TRBD1
CDR3nt: TGTGCCAGCAGTTACCAGGACAACCGCACCTTC; CDR3aa: CASSYQDNRTF; abundance: .; v_gene: TRBV11-2; j_gene: TRBJ1-2; d_gene: .
CDR3nt: TGTGCCAGCAGTCGACTAACAGGGGGAGATCAGCCCCAGCATTTT; CDR3aa: CASSRLTGGDQPQHF; abundance: .; v_gene: TRBV27; j_gene: TRBJ1-5; d_gene: TRBD1
CDR3nt: TGTGCCAGCAGCTTAACGCCAGGGGGCATGAACACTGAAGCTTTCTTT; CDR3aa: CASSLTPGGMNTEAFF; abundance: .; v_gene: TRBV7-3; j_gene: TRBJ1-1; d_gene: TRBD1
CDR3nt: TGCGCCAGCAGCTTGGAAGGGGCGCGGGGCTACACCTTC; CDR3aa: CASSLEGARGYTF; abundance: .; v_gene: TRBV5-1; j_gene: TRBJ1-2; d_gene: .
CDR3nt: TGTGCCAGCAGCCGTATCTACAATGAGCAGTTCTTC; CDR3aa: CASSRIYNEQFF; abundance: .; v_gene: TRBV5-6; j_gene: TRBJ2-1; d_gene: .
CDR3nt: TGTGCCAGCAGTGAAAGTCGAGGACAGGGGAAGACACCCCTCCACTTT; CDR3aa: CASSESRGQGKTPLHF; abundance: once; v_gene: TRBV6-1; j_gene: TRBJ1-6; d_gene: TRBD1
CDR3nt: TGTGCCAGCAGGATGGACAGGGCCTTTAACTATGGCTACACCTTC; CDR3aa: CASRMDRAFNYGYTF; abundance: once; v_gene: TRBV6-6; j_gene: TRBJ1-2; d_gene: TRBD1
CDR3nt: TGCGCCAGCAGCGCGGGACAGGGGGGAGCAGATACGCAGTATTTT; CDR3aa: CASSAGQGGADTQYF; abundance: .; v_gene: TRBV10-1; j_gene: TRBJ2-3; d_gene: TRBD1
CDR3nt: TGTGCCAGCAGTTTCCGCAGACTAAGCAATCAGCCCCAGCATTTT; CDR3aa: CASSFRRLSNQPQHF; abundance: .; v_gene: TRBV27; j_gene: TRBJ1-5; d_gene: .
CDR3nt: TGTGCCAGCAGCTTTGGGACAGGTGAACTGAACACTGAAGCTTTCTTT; CDR3aa: CASSFGTGELNTEAFF; abundance: .; v_gene: TRBV5-6; j_gene: TRBJ1-1; d_gene: TRBD1
CDR3nt: TGTGCCAGCAGCGTCGGGACTAGCGTAGGCGGGGAGCTGTTTTTT; CDR3aa: CASSVGTSVGGELFF; abundance: .; v_gene: TRBV7-2; j_gene: TRBJ2-2; d_gene: TRBD2
CDR3nt: TGTGCCTGGAGTCCCCCCCGGACAGGGGGAGCGGAGGGCTACACCTTC; CDR3aa: CAWSPPRTGGAEGYTF; abundance: .; v_gene: TRBV30; j_gene: TRBJ1-2; d_gene: TRBD1
CDR3nt: TGTGCCACCCAACTGACCGGGGAGCTGTTTTTT; CDR3aa: CATQLTGELFF; abundance: .; v_gene: TRBV15; j_gene: TRBJ2-2; d_gene: .
CDR3nt: TGTGCCAGCAGCGCCTGGGGGGGATCCTATGGCTACACCTTC; CDR3aa: CASSAWGGSYGYTF; abundance: .; v_gene: TRBV11-2; j_gene: TRBJ1-2; d_gene: .
CDR3nt: TGTGCCAGCAGACTAGCGGGGTCGGAGCAGTTCTTC; CDR3aa: CASRLAGSEQFF; abundance: .; v_gene: TRBV12-3/TRBV12-4; j_gene: TRBJ2-1; d_gene: TRBD2
CDR3nt: TGTGCCTGGAGTCCGGGACAGGGGGCGGAAGAGACCCAGTACTTC; CDR3aa: CAWSPGQGAEETQYF; abundance: few; v_gene: TRBV30; j_gene: TRBJ2-5; d_gene: TRBD1
CDR3nt: TGCGCCAGCAGCCAGCACGAGCGGGAGTATACAGATACGCAGTATTTT; CDR3aa: CASSQHEREYTDTQYF; abundance: .; v_gene: TRBV4-1; j_gene: TRBJ2-3; d_gene: TRBD2
CDR3nt: TGTGCCAGCAGCAATCGACAGGTCGAGGCCGAGCAGTACTTC; CDR3aa: CASSNRQVEAEQYF; abundance: .; v_gene: TRBV3-1/TRBV3-2; j_gene: TRBJ2-7; d_gene: .
CDR3nt: TGTGCCAGCAGCCGACAGGGCGAGTGGGGCTACACCTTC; CDR3aa: CASSRQGEWGYTF; abundance: .; v_gene: TRBV3-1/TRBV3-2; j_gene: TRBJ1-2; d_gene: TRBD1
CDR3nt: TGTGCCAGCAGCGAGGGTAGTCGTTATAATTCACCCCTCCACTTT; CDR3aa: CASSEGSRYNSPLHF; abundance: few; v_gene: TRBV11-3; j_gene: TRBJ1-6; d_gene: .
CDR3nt: TGTGCCAGCAGCTCCTGGACAGGGGCGAACACCGGGGAGCTGTTTTTT; CDR3aa: CASSSWTGANTGELFF; abundance: .; v_gene: TRBV5-4; j_gene: TRBJ2-2; d_gene: TRBD1
CDR3nt: TGTGCCAGCAGTGAGGGACAGGGGGTTGCAACTAATGAAAAACTGTTTTTT; CDR3aa: CASSEGQGVATNEKLFF; abundance: .; v_gene: TRBV25-1; j_gene: TRBJ1-4; d_gene: TRBD1
CDR3nt: TGTGCCAGCAGTGAATCAAACTCCTATGGCTACACCTTC; CDR3aa: CASSESNSYGYTF; abundance: .; v_gene: TRBV6-1; j_gene: TRBJ1-2; d_gene: .
CDR3nt: TGTGCCAGCAGCCTTGGGGCCCTAGGGGGCTACACCTTC; CDR3aa: CASSLGALGGYTF; abundance: .; v_gene: TRBV7-8; j_gene: TRBJ1-2; d_gene: .
CDR3nt: TGTGCCAGTAGTATAGATCCCTCCGGGACAGGGGGCATTACCTATCGGGACACTGAAGCTTTCTTT; CDR3aa: CASSIDPSGTGGITYRDTEAFF; abundance: .; v_gene: TRBV19; j_gene: TRBJ1-1; d_gene: TRBD1
CDR3nt: TGTGCCAGCAGCCCCAGGGATCTGGAGGGTGAAGCTTTCTTT; CDR3aa: CASSPRDLEGEAFF; abundance: .; v_gene: TRBV7-8; j_gene: TRBJ1-1; d_gene: .
CDR3nt: TGTGCCAGCAGTAAACAGGGGGCAGGAAACACCATATATTTT; CDR3aa: CASSKQGAGNTIYF; abundance: .; v_gene: TRBV6-5; j_gene: TRBJ1-3; d_gene: TRBD1
CDR3nt: TGTGCCAGTATCCCAGGGGGCGGCAATCAGCCCCAGCATTTT; CDR3aa: CASIPGGGNQPQHF; abundance: .; v_gene: TRBV19; j_gene: TRBJ1-5; d_gene: TRBD1
CDR3nt: TGTGCCATCAGGGCACCCAATCAGCCCCAGCATTTT; CDR3aa: CAIRAPNQPQHF; abundance: .; v_gene: TRBV10-3; j_gene: TRBJ1-5; d_gene: .
CDR3nt: TGTGCCAGCAGCTTAACGGGCAGTTTTGGCTACACCTTC; CDR3aa: CASSLTGSFGYTF; abundance: .; v_gene: TRBV7-3; j_gene: TRBJ1-2; d_gene: .
CDR3nt: TGTGCCAGCAGTGCACCAGGGGGAAACTATGGCTACACCTTC; CDR3aa: CASSAPGGNYGYTF; abundance: once; v_gene: TRBV25-1; j_gene: TRBJ1-2; d_gene: TRBD1
CDR3nt: TGTGCCAGCAGCGTGGCGGTTGCAACTAATGAAAAACTGTTTTTT; CDR3aa: CASSVAVATNEKLFF; abundance: .; v_gene: TRBV9; j_gene: TRBJ1-4; d_gene: .
CDR3nt: TGTGCCAGCAGCTTGTGGGGGCAGGCTTTGGCTGAAGCTTTCTTT; CDR3aa: CASSLWGQALAEAFF; abundance: .; v_gene: TRBV5-8; j_gene: TRBJ1-1; d_gene: .
CDR3nt: TGTGCCAGCAGTTTAGGGACAGCCCCCGACGAGCAGTACTTC; CDR3aa: CASSLGTAPDEQYF; abundance: .; v_gene: TRBV27; j_gene: TRBJ2-7; d_gene: TRBD1
CDR3nt: TGTGCCAGCAGCTTAGGAGGCGGAGACGAGCAGTACTTC; CDR3aa: CASSLGGGDEQYF; abundance: .; v_gene: TRBV7-6; j_gene: TRBJ2-7; d_gene: .
CDR3nt: TGTGCCAGCAGCTCTAGGACTAGCGGGGTCGATGAGCAGTTCTTC; CDR3aa: CASSSRTSGVDEQFF; abundance: .; v_gene: TRBV14; j_gene: TRBJ2-1; d_gene: TRBD2
CDR3nt: TGTGCCAGCAGCCTAGGACAGGGAAGGGGCTATAGCAATCAGCCCCAGCATTTT; CDR3aa: CASSLGQGRGYSNQPQHF; abundance: .; v_gene: TRBV3-1/TRBV3-2; j_gene: TRBJ1-5; d_gene: TRBD1
CDR3nt: TGTGCCAGCCCCAAAAGACAGGGGGACGTTGCTTTCTTT; CDR3aa: CASPKRQGDVAFF; abundance: .; v_gene: TRBV28; j_gene: TRBJ1-1; d_gene: TRBD1
CDR3nt: TGTGCCAGCAGCTCGCAGGGCGGAAACACCATATATTTT; CDR3aa: CASSSQGGNTIYF; abundance: .; v_gene: TRBV5-4; j_gene: TRBJ1-3; d_gene: .
CDR3nt: TGCGCCAGCAGCCTCGGACAGGGAACGTTCGGGGAAAAACTGTTTTTT; CDR3aa: CASSLGQGTFGEKLFF; abundance: once; v_gene: TRBV4-1; j_gene: TRBJ1-4; d_gene: TRBD1
CDR3nt: TGTGCCAGCAGCCAAGAACGGGGGGCGGGAGCTTTCTTT; CDR3aa: CASSQERGAGAFF; abundance: .; v_gene: TRBV4-2; j_gene: TRBJ1-1; d_gene: .
CDR3nt: TGTGCCAGCAGTGAATTGAGTAATCAGCCCCAGCATTTT; CDR3aa: CASSELSNQPQHF; abundance: once; v_gene: TRBV2; j_gene: TRBJ1-5; d_gene: .
CDR3nt: TGTGCCAGCAGTGACCTAGCGGGGGGGACAGATACGCAGTATTTT; CDR3aa: CASSDLAGGTDTQYF; abundance: .; v_gene: TRBV25-1; j_gene: TRBJ2-3; d_gene: TRBD2
CDR3nt: TGTGCCAGCAGCGTGATAGCTGGCAGCACAGATACGCAGTATTTT; CDR3aa: CASSVIAGSTDTQYF; abundance: .; v_gene: TRBV5-6; j_gene: TRBJ2-3; d_gene: .
CDR3nt: TGTGCCAGTACCATCCGGAATGAGCAGTTCTTC; CDR3aa: CASTIRNEQFF; abundance: .; v_gene: TRBV19; j_gene: TRBJ2-1; d_gene: .
CDR3nt: TGTGCCAGCAGTTTGGCGGGGGAGCAGTACTTC; CDR3aa: CASSLAGEQYF; abundance: .; v_gene: TRBV12-3/TRBV12-4; j_gene: TRBJ2-7; d_gene: .
CDR3nt: TGTGCCAGCAGCCCCTGGGAGGGCTCCTACGAGCAGTACTTC; CDR3aa: CASSPWEGSYEQYF; abundance: .; v_gene: TRBV9; j_gene: TRBJ2-7; d_gene: TRBD2
CDR3nt: TGTGCCAGCAGCTTAGCGGACAGCCACTATGGCTACACCTTC; CDR3aa: CASSLADSHYGYTF; abundance: .; v_gene: TRBV13; j_gene: TRBJ1-2; d_gene: .
CDR3nt: TGTGCTAGTGGTTTGGCATATACCGGACAGGGGAACACTGAAGCTTTCTTT; CDR3aa: CASGLAYTGQGNTEAFF; abundance: .; v_gene: TRBV12-5; j_gene: TRBJ1-1; d_gene: TRBD1
CDR3nt: TGTGCCTGGAGTCCAGGACAGGGGGACGCAAACGAGCAGTACTTC; CDR3aa: CAWSPGQGDANEQYF; abundance: .; v_gene: TRBV30; j_gene: TRBJ2-7; d_gene: TRBD1
CDR3nt: TGCAGTGCTAGTTGGGGACAGAGCAATCAGCCCCAGCATTTT; CDR3aa: CSASWGQSNQPQHF; abundance: .; v_gene: TRBV20-1; j_gene: TRBJ1-5; d_gene: TRBD1
CDR3nt: TGTGCCAGCAGCCAAGACACAGGGGGAGTCTATGGCTACACCTTC; CDR3aa: CASSQDTGGVYGYTF; abundance: .; v_gene: TRBV11-2; j_gene: TRBJ1-2; d_gene: TRBD1
CDR3nt: TGTGCCAGCTCACCCCAAAGGACTAGCGGGGGAAGGACAGATACGCAGTATTTT; CDR3aa: CASSPQRTSGGRTDTQYF; abundance: .; v_gene: TRBV18; j_gene: TRBJ2-3; d_gene: TRBD2
CDR3nt: TGCGCCAGCAGCCCTTCGGCGGGGGAGATTGTCTATGAGCAGTTCTTC; CDR3aa: CASSPSAGEIVYEQFF; abundance: .; v_gene: TRBV4-1; j_gene: TRBJ2-1; d_gene: TRBD2
CDR3nt: TGTGCCAGCAGCTTTGGCAGGAACTATGGCTACACCTTC; CDR3aa: CASSFGRNYGYTF; abundance: .; v_gene: TRBV7-9; j_gene: TRBJ1-2; d_gene: .
CDR3nt: TGCGCCAGCAGCTTGGAAGACAGGGCCGCCGATTACTGGAACACCGGGGAGCTGTTTTTT; CDR3aa: CASSLEDRAADYWNTGELFF; abundance: .; v_gene: TRBV5-1; j_gene: TRBJ2-2; d_gene: TRBD1